What follows are 20 T cell receptor beta chains derived from one specimen sequenced in a study of T cell responses to AZD1222 COVID-19 vaccine. TCRdb's table, derived via immunoSEQ multiplex PCR, lists solely in-frame clones and lacks some. Of about 81,000 clones in the sample, about 89% were seen once. Sequenced here: peripheral blood, sampled 28 days after the second AZD1222 dose. These receptors were taken from an adult who received the AZD1222 COVID-19 vaccine.

The chain is built from TRBV19 and TRBJ1-1, with 8 bases that match TRBD1. J gave up 1 base and V 5 bases, and 9 bases lay outside the gene matches. The CDR3 runs 16 residues. The germline gives CDR1 LNHDA, CDR2 SQIVND (reference sequence). The CDR3 spells CASSFTTGTGNTEAFF. The CDR3 nucleotides read TGTGCCAGTAGTTTTACGACCGGGACAGGGAACACTGAAGCTTTCTTT. The whole variable domain, filled in from reference TRBV19 and TRBJ1-1, reads DGGITQSPKYLFRKEGQNVTLSCEQNLNHDAMYWYRQDPGQGLRLIYYSQIVNDFQKGDIAEGYSVSREKKESFPLTVTSAQKNPTAFYLCASSFTTGTGNTEAFFGQGTRLTVV.

The J gene is TRBJ1-5, the V gene TRBV5-1; possible D gene TRBD1, 6 bases. V dropped 4 bases and J dropped 4 bases, with 9 bases sitting between them. The length of the CDR3 is 13 residues. CDR1 is SGHRS, CDR2 YFSETQ, per germline. CDR3 DNA: TGCGCCAGCAGCCAGGGGCCTAATCAGCCCCAGCATTTT. Translation: CASSQGPNQPQHF.

The chain has TRBV29-1 and TRBJ1-4; D gene unclear. Germline CDR1 and CDR2: SQVTM and ANQGSEA. The CDR3 is 14 amino acids. Deletions cut 3 bases from V and 0 bases from J, with 8 bases between. The CDR3 protein is CSVEGSSTNEKLFF. As DNA, the CDR3 is TGCAGCGTTGAGGGCAGCTCAACTAATGAAAAACTGTTTTTT. The variable domain in full, completed from reference TRBV29-1 and TRBJ1-4, reads SAVISQKPSRDICQRGTSLTIQCQVDSQVTMMFWYRQQPGQSLTLIATANQGSEATYESGFVIDKFPISRPNLTFSTLTVSNMSPEDSSIYLCSVEGSSTNEKLFFGSGTQLSVL.

The gene calls are TRBV4-2 and TRBJ1-5; D remains ambiguous. Per the germline V gene, CDR1 is LGHNA and CDR2 is YNFKEQ. V lost 0 bases and J 6 bases, leaving 6 bases between the germline ends. The CDR3 has 13 residues. The CDR3 nucleotides read TGTGCCAGCAGCCAAGATCCCGGTCAGCCCCAGCATTTT. Translated, it gives CASSQDPGQPQHF.

V and J are TRBV9 and TRBJ2-7; D possibly corresponds to TRBD1 (7 bases). The CDR3 sequence is 17 residues long. Between the trimmed V and J ends, which lost 4 bases and 2 bases, there was a span of 22 bases. CDR1 SGDLS and CDR2 YYNGEE come from the germline V gene. DNA of the CDR3: TGTGCCAGCAGCCCTCCTCCGGGGCAGGGGGAGGCCTACGAGCAGTACTTC. Its protein product is CASSPPPGQGEAYEQYF. The full variable domain, its missing parts supplied by reference TRBV9 and TRBJ2-7, is DSGVTQTPKHLITATGQRVTLRCSPRSGDLSVYWYQQSLDQGLQFLIQYYNGEERAKGNILERFSAQQFPDLHSELNLSSLELGDSALYFCASSPPPGQGEAYEQYFGPGTRLTVT.

The chain couples TRBV18 to TRBJ1-1; weak D call: TRBD1 (6 bases). Germline CDR1 reads KGHSH; CDR2 reads LQKENI. The CDR3 is made up of 13 amino acids. Trimming took 3 bases from V and 10 from J, leaving 15 bases between them. The CDR3 loop is CASSPGQRASAFF. The CDR3 nucleotides are TGTGCCAGCTCACCGGGACAACGAGCCTCAGCTTTCTTT.

On this clone: Its ends do not fully match the called genes, so a read error is possible. The genes are TRBV19 and TRBJ2-1, with TRBD1 identical over 10 bases. The CDR3 sequence is 16 residues long. Germline V lookup: CDR1 LNHDA, CDR2 SQIVND (reference sequence). CDR3 loop: CASSIRGGTGVRLGVF. The CDR3 DNA is TGTGCCAGTAGTATAAGAGGTGGGACAGGGGTTCGATTAGGGGTCTTC.

The V gene is TRBV30, the J gene TRBJ1-5; a possible D gene is TRBD1 (6 bases). Germline values: CDR1 GTSNPN, CDR2 SVGIG (reference sequence). V gave up 0 bases and J gave up 0 bases, with 9 bases separating them. The CDR3 consists of 15 residues. The CDR3 DNA sequence: TGTGCCTGGAGTGTACAGGGAGGTAGCAATCAGCCCCAGCATTTT. This translates into CAWSVQGGSNQPQHF.

There are a few counts of this clone. CDR3 amino acids: CASSPGRLNTEAFF. CDR3 nucleotide sequence: TGTGCCAGCAGCCCGGGACGGCTGAACACTGAAGCTTTCTTT. The rearrangement links TRBV7-8 to TRBJ1-1; D possibly corresponds to TRBD1 (5 bases). V was trimmed by 5 bases and J by 0 bases, leaving 10 bases between them. CDR1 is SGHVS, CDR2 FQNEAQ, per germline. CDR3 length equals 14 residues.

The chain carries TRBV7-3 and TRBJ2-7, with TRBD2 matching 9 bases. V lost 3 bases and J lost 3; bases outside the gene matches: 6. Germline V gives CDR1 SGHTA, CDR2 FQGTGA. The CDR3 has 15 amino acids. The DNA for the CDR3 is TGTGCCAGCAGCTTTACTAGCGGGCCCAACTACGAGCAGTACTTC. This sequence encodes CASSFTSGPNYEQYF.

J is TRBJ1-1 and V is TRBV18; 8 bases match TRBD1. With V trimmed by 4 bases and J by 3 bases, 19 bases remained unmatched. CDR1 and CDR2 (germline): KGHSH, LQKENI. The CDR3 is 19 amino acids. The CDR3 here is CASSLFPPGQVRSDTEAFF. The CDR3 nucleotides are TGTGCCAGCTCACTATTTCCACCGGGACAGGTTCGCTCCGACACTGAAGCTTTCTTT.

This clone was observed a few times. The chain carries TRBV27 and TRBJ2-7, with TRBD1 matching 8 bases. The CDR3 has 15 residues. Per germline, CDR1 MNHEY and CDR2 SMNVEV (reference sequence). Losses at the gene ends were 5 bases for V and 3 bases for J; bases not matched to a gene: 9. The CDR3 DNA sequence: TGTGCCAGCAGTGCAGGACAGGGAGCCCTCTACGAGCAGTACTTC. Residues: CASSAGQGALYEQYF.

The chain employs TRBV6-4 and TRBJ2-2; 9 bases are a match to TRBD2. CDR3 size: 17 residues. Germline CDR1 reads MRHNA; CDR2 reads SNTAGT. The V and J ends lost 7 bases and 5 bases, in that order; junction bases with no gene match: 14. CDR3 in amino acids: CASTLGKREVGTGELFF. The DNA of the CDR3 is TGTGCCAGCACCTTGGGCAAGCGGGAGGTTGGGACCGGGGAGCTGTTTTTT.

This sequence joins TRBV9 and TRBJ2-7, with 10 bases fitting TRBD2. With 3 bases clipped from V and 2 bases from J, the junction kept 8 bases outside the gene matches. Germline assignment: CDR1 SGDLS and CDR2 YYNGEE. The CDR3 extends over 16 amino acids. For the CDR3, the DNA is TGTGCCAGCAGCGCAAGGGTAGCGGGGGGTACCTACGAGCAGTACTTC. Amino acid sequence: CASSARVAGGTYEQYF.

V usage is TRBV28 and J usage is TRBJ2-7; D unclear. Germline V CDR1 and CDR2: MDHEN, SYDVKM. The CDR3 is 11 amino acids. The ends were cut back, 4 bases at V and 6 bases at J, with 7 bases in the middle. The CDR3 sequence: CASSSEVEQYF. CDR3 nucleotides: TGTGCCAGCAGTTCCGAAGTCGAGCAGTACTTC.

This sequence joins TRBV29-1 and TRBJ2-5, with 8 bases matching TRBD1. V lost 8 bases and J lost 5; bases outside the gene matches: 7. CDR3 size: 12 residues. Germline V lookup: CDR1 SQVTM, CDR2 ANQGSEA. This CDR3 is CSFYRGSETQYF. The DNA of the CDR3 is TGCAGCTTCTACAGGGGGTCGGAGACCCAGTACTTC.

This chain joins TRBV2 and TRBJ1-5, with D unclear. The ends were cut back, 6 bases at V and 7 bases at J, with 10 bases in the middle. CDR1 is SNHLY and CDR2 is FYNNEI in the germline V gene. The CDR3 is 12 residues long. In DNA form, the CDR3 reads TGTGCCAGCAGGTCTATGGGGCAGCCCCAGCATTTT. Protein product: CASRSMGQPQHF.

V usage is TRBV30 and J usage is TRBJ1-2; D is perhaps TRBD1 (6 bases). The length of the CDR3 is 18 residues. Germline V gene lookup returns CDR1 GTSNPN and CDR2 SVGIG (reference sequence). The V end lost 0 bases, the J end lost 3 bases, and 23 bases lay between the germline ends. CDR3 sequence (DNA): TGTGCCTGGAGTGTAAAGGGGGGTAATACCGCAAGTCACTATGGCTACACCTTC. It is translated as CAWSVKGGNTASHYGYTF.

V gene TRBV30 combines with J gene TRBJ1-2; no clear D gene. Looked up from germline, CDR1 is GTSNPN and CDR2 is SVGIG (reference sequence). This CDR3 region has 13 residues. Trimming took off 1 base at V and 5 bases at J, with 11 bases between the two ends. This CDR3 is CAWSAGSLYGYTF. CDR3 coding DNA: TGTGCCTGGAGTGCCGGATCTTTGTATGGCTACACCTTC.

The chain employs TRBV29-1 and TRBJ1-2; tentatively, D is TRBD1 (5 bases). Germline V gives CDR1 SQVTM, CDR2 ANQGSEA. This CDR3 has 13 amino acids. The V gene lost 6 bases and the J gene lost 8 bases, with 19 bases spanning the gap. The CDR3 spells CSVQGVSRGGYTF. CDR3 nucleotide sequence: TGCAGCGTGCAAGGGGTCTCCCGAGGCGGCTACACCTTC.